This TCR beta chain stems from a study of blood T cell repertoires in COVID-19. Study as a whole: From the United States, Italy and Spain came samples of acute and convalescent COVID-19. T cells, B-cell-depleted T cells, or PBMCs provided the cDNA or gDNA that served as material.

Trimming took 3 bases from V and 5 from J; bases not matched to a gene: 6. Looked up from germline, CDR1 is SGHRS and CDR2 is YFSETQ. This CDR3 comprises 14 residues. In the original processing: Amplification from reference gene primers served as the basis for estimated nucleated cell counts. The repertoire was sequenced with immunoSEQ multiplex PCR; TCRdb's copy has only in-frame clones and lacks some. V and J calls and clone size are copied from that table; D and trimming were computed from the DNA. The data hold 200,000 to 250,000 clones, with about 89% observed a single time. Input material: peripheral blood. The clonotype comes from a man in his 60s who had recovered from COVID-19. The V call is TRBV5-1, the J call TRBJ2-7, with 9 nucleotides matching TRBD1. DNA of the CDR3: TGCGCCAGCAGCTCCGGGACAGGGTTACACGAGCAGTACTTC. This codes for CASSSGTGLHEQYF.